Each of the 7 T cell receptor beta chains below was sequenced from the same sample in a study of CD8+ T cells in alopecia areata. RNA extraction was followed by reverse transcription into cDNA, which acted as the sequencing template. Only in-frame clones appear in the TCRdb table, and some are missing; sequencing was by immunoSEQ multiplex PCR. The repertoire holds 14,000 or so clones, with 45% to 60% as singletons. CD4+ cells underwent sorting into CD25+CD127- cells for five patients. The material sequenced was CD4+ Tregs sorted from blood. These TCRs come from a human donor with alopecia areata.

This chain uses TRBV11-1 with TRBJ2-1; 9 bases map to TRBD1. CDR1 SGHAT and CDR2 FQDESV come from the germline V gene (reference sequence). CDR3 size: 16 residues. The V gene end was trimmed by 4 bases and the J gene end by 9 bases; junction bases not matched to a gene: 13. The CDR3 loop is CASSSAGRDRVGEQFF. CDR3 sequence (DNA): TGTGCCAGCAGCTCCGCCGGGCGGGACAGGGTTGGTGAGCAGTTCTTC. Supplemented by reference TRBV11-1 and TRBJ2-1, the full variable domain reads EAEVAQSPRYKITEKSQAVAFWCDPISGHATLYWYRQILGQGPELLVQFQDESVVDDSQLPKDRFSAERLKGVDSTLKIQPAELGDSAMYLCASSSAGRDRVGEQFFGPGTRLTVL.

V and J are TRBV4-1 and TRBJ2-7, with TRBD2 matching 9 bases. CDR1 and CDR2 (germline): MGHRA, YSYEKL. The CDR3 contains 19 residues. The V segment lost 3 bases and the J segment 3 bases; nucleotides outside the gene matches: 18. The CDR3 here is CASSQLASSGSFKGYEQYF. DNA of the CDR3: TGCGCCAGCAGCCAGCTGGCCAGTAGCGGGAGCTTCAAGGGCTACGAGCAGTACTTC.

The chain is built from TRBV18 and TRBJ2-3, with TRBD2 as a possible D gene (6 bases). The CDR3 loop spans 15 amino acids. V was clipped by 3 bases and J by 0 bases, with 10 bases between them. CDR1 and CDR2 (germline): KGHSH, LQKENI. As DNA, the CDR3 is TGTGCCAGCTCACCTCCGGGACTGAGCACAGATACGCAGTATTTT. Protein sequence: CASSPPGLSTDTQYF. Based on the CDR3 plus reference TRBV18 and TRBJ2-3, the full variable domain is NAGVMQNPRHLVRRRGQEARLRCSPMKGHSHVYWYRQLPEEGLKFMVYLQKENIIDESGMPKERFSAEFPKEGPSILRIQQVVRGDSAAYFCASSPPGLSTDTQYFGPGTRLTVL.

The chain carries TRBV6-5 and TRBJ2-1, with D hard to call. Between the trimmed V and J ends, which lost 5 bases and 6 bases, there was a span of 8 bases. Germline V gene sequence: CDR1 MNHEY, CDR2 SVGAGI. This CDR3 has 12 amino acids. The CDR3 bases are TGTGCCAGCAGTGGGTGGCGCAATGAGCAGTTCTTC. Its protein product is CASSGWRNEQFF.

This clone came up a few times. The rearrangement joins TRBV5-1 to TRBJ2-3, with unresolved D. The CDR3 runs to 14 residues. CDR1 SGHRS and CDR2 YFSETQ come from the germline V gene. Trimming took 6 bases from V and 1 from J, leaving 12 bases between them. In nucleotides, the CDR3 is TGCGCCAGCATGAATTCCCCTCGCACAGATACGCAGTATTTT. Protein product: CASMNSPRTDTQYF.

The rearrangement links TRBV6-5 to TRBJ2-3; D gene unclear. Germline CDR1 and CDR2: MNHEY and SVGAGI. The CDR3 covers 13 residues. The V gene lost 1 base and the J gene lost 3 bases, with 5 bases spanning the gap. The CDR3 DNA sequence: TGTGCCAGCAGTTACTTCTGGACAGATACGCAGTATTTT. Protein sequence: CASSYFWTDTQYF.

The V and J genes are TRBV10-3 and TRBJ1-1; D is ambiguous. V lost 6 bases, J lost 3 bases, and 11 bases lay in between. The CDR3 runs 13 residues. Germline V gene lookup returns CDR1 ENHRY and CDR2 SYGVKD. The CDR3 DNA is TGTGCCATCAGCCTCAGCCGGGACACTGAAGCTTTCTTT. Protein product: CAISLSRDTEAFF.